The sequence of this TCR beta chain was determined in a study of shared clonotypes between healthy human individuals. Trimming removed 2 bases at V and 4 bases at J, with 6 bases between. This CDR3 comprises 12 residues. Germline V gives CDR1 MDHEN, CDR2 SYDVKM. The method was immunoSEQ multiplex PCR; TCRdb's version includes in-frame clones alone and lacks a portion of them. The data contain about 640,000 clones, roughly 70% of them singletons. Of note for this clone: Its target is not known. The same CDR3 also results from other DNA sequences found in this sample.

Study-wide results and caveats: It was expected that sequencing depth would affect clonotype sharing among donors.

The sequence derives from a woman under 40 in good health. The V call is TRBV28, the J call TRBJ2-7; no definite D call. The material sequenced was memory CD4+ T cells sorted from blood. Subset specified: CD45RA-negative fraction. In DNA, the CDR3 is TGTGCCAGCAGTTTAGGCAGTTACGAGCAGTACTTC. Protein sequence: CASSLGSYEQYF.